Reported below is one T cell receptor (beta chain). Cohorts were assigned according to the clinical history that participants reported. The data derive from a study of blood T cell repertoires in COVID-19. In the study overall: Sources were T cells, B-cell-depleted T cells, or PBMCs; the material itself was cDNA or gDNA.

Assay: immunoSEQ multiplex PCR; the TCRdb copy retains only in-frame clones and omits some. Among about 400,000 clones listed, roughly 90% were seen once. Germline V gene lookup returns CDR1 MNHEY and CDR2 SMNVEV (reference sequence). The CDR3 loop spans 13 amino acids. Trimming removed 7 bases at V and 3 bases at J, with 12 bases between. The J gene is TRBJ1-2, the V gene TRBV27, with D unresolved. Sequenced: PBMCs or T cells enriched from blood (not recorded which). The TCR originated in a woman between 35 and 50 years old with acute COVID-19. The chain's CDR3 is CASKTRAHYGYTF. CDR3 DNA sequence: TGTGCCAGCAAGACGAGGGCCCACTATGGCTACACCTTC.